This TCR beta chain is from a study of graft-versus-host responses after intestinal transplantation. The data were produced by immunoSEQ multiplex PCR, yet TCRdb's version contains in-frame clones alone and is incomplete. The sample carries about 63,000 clones, 75% to 90% recorded once. Processing of graft tissue released intraepithelial and lamina propria lymphocytes. Here the sequenced sample was ileum tissue, taken less than 400 days after transplant. The source is a human patient who received an intestinal transplant, so some T cells may come from the graft donor.

This CDR3 is CASSQVGSGELFF. CDR3 coding DNA: TGTGCCAGCAGCCAAGTAGGTTCCGGGGAGCTGTTTTTT. The chain employs TRBV4-2 and TRBJ2-2; D is uncertain. The V and J ends lost 1 base and 6 bases respectively, with 6 bases between them. The CDR3 spans 13 residues. In germline, CDR1 is LGHNA, CDR2 YNFKEQ.